These T cell receptor beta chains were read from a single sample in a study of PD-L1 blockade in urothelial cancer. The assay was immunoSEQ multiplex PCR, and TCRdb's table has in-frame clones only and misses some. The profile shows tens of thousands of clones, approximately 83% of them singletons. Sample: PBMCs, taken around atezolizumab (anti-PD-L1) treatment. Receptors originate from a man aged 60 to 75 with urothelial cancer. Each CDR3 is given with its conserved first and last residue. The D gene is left open where the match is weak. Clone size is not always given. Where it is, it says once, few, many or a class for expanded clones.

-	13	TRBJ1-2	TRBV28	-	TGTGCCAGCAGACCCCCACCCAGGGGTGGCTACACCTTC	CASRPPPRGGYTF
TRBD1	14	TRBJ1-5	TRBV28	few	TGTGCCAGCAGTTTAAGACAGGGGTTACAGCCCCAGCATTTT	CASSLRQGLQPQHF
-	13	TRBJ2-7	TRBV13	-	TGTGCCAGCAGCTTGAGGTACAAAGACGAGCAGTACTTC	CASSLRYKDEQYF
-	13	TRBJ1-5	TRBV30	-	TGTGCCTGGAGTGTCGGAGATATAAATGCCCAGCATTTT	CAWSVGDINAQHF
TRBD1	13	TRBJ1-5	TRBV19	-	TGTGCCAGTACCCTAGGGGGCGGGCAGCCCCAGCATTTT	CASTLGGGQPQHF
-	15	TRBJ2-3	TRBV7-6	-	TGTGCCAGCAGCTACAGCACCTTGGGCACAGATACGCAGTATTTT	CASSYSTLGTDTQYF
TRBD1	14	TRBJ2-7	TRBV19	-	TGTGCCAGTAGTATAGGGACAGGGATCGACGAGCAGTACTTC	CASSIGTGIDEQYF
-	13	TRBJ2-2	TRBV5-6	-	TGTGCCAGCACCCCCGGGTTCACCGGGGAGCTGTTTTTT	CASTPGFTGELFF
-	15	TRBJ2-7	TRBV5-1	-	TGCGCCAGCAGCTTGGTTCGGCAGGGGAGGGACGAGCAGTACTTC	CASSLVRQGRDEQYF
TRBD2	18	TRBJ2-1	TRBV6-1	-	TGTGCCAGCAGTGAGGCTCCGTGGGTAGCGGGGGCGTTTATAGGGCAGTTCTTC	CASSEAPWVAGAFIGQFF
TRBD2	15	TRBJ2-7	TRBV7-9	-	TGTGCCAGCAGCTTAGCACGGGGGGTGAAGCACGAGCAGTACTTC	CASSLARGVKHEQYF
-	15	TRBJ1-1	TRBV30	-	TGTGCCTGGAGTGGGGTTTGGGGCATAAACACTGAAGCTTTCTTT	CAWSGVWGINTEAFF
-	11	TRBJ2-2	TRBV29-1	few	TGCGGGGGGAAAGAACACGGGGAGCTGTTTTTT	CGGKEHGELFF
-	15	TRBJ2-7	TRBV15	-	TGTGCCACCAGCAGAACCAGGGGCGTTCTCCTCGAGCAGTACTTC	CATSRTRGVLLEQYF
TRBD1	15	TRBJ2-7	TRBV9	-	TGTGCCAGCAGCGGTCAGGGGGCCGGTACGCGCGAGCAGTACTTC	CASSGQGAGTREQYF
TRBD2	15	TRBJ2-5	TRBV29-1	-	TGCAGCGTTGGTGGTAGCGGGGGGGGAGGGGAGACCCAGTACTTC	CSVGGSGGGGETQYF
TRBD1	15	TRBJ1-5	TRBV9	-	TGTGCCAGCAGCGTAGGGGACAGGGGAGATCAGCCCCAGCATTTT	CASSVGDRGDQPQHF
-	15	TRBJ2-1	TRBV9	-	TGTGCCAGCAGCGTAGACGGGGGGCCGGGGAATGAGCAGTTCTTC	CASSVDGGPGNEQFF
TRBD1	14	TRBJ1-1	TRBV7-9	-	TGTGCCAGCAGCTTTACAGGGGGAAGCACTGAAGCTTTCTTT	CASSFTGGSTEAFF
TRBD1	14	TRBJ1-2	TRBV5-1	-	TGCGCCAGCAGCTTGTCGACAGGGGAATATGGCTACACCTTC	CASSLSTGEYGYTF
-	14	TRBJ1-1	TRBV11-3	-	TGTGCCAGCAGCTTACTCAGGCCGAACACTGAAGCTTTCTTT	CASSLLRPNTEAFF
TRBD1	16	TRBJ1-6	TRBV11-2	-	TGTGCCAGCAGCCCCCGGACAGGAAATTATAATTCACCCCTCCACTTT	CASSPRTGNYNSPLHF
TRBD1	18	TRBJ1-1	TRBV9	-	TGTGCCAGCAGCGAAGACCCGGGACAGGGAGTAGTTGACACTGAAGCTTTCTTT	CASSEDPGQGVVDTEAFF
-	13	TRBJ1-2	TRBV2	-	TGTGCCAGCACGGGGGGACCGGCCTATGGCTACACCTTC	CASTGGPAYGYTF
-	13	TRBJ2-7	TRBV27	-	TGTGCCAGCAGTTTATCGGACCGGGGCGAGCAGTACTTC	CASSLSDRGEQYF